The source of this T cell receptor (beta chain) is a study of regulatory T cells in long-lasting Graves disease. This clonotype was seen repeatedly, ten times or more. Germline loops: CDR1 MNHNS, CDR2 SASEGT. CDR3 length: 17 residues. Trimming cost V 3 bases and J 2 bases, with 17 bases left between them. Researchers made TCR beta libraries by using iRepertoire HTBI primers and running Arm-PCR on CDR3 regions. TCRdb ran MiXCR on the multiplex PCR reads and lists one entry per CDR3 protein. This sample yields roughly 500,000 distinct CDR3 sequences, of which around a fifth are seen a single time; roughly 7% belongs to the top ten. Time point denoted: persistent/refractory GD, antithyroid drugs over 5 years with positive TRAb. PBMC RNA was the source of the TCR library.

The rearrangement uses TRBV6-1 and TRBJ1-5, with D possibly TRBD1 on 6 matching bases. Sequences were derived from peripheral blood mononuclear cells (PBMCs), sampled when the disease was refractory, from a patient treated with antithyroid drugs. This clonotype was sampled from a female donor with Graves disease. Here the CDR3 reads CASSDRRGHWGNQPQHF. The CDR3 DNA reads TGTGCCAGCAGTGACCGCAGGGGCCATTGGGGCAATCAGCCCCAGCATTTT.